Sequencing of this T cell receptor beta chain was carried out in a study of T cells in Graves' hyperthyroidism and ophthalmopathy. Overall study results and limits: Also found in blood were most expanded thyroid clonotypes above 0.001. A 13 V-J model separated ophthalmopathy from stable hyperthyroidism.

RNA transcripts served as the template for amplifying TCR beta CDR3 regions. TCR CDR3 regions were first amplified by RT-PCR with HTBI primers. TCRdb itself ran the multiplex PCR reads through MiXCR, one entry per CDR3 protein. The repertoire holds 600,000 to 750,000 distinct CDR3 sequences, with roughly 17% as singletons. The germline V gene has CDR1 SGHTA and CDR2 FQGNSA. V gave up 5 bases and J gave up 5 bases, with 16 bases separating them. The CDR3 runs 15 residues. This clonotype was seen repeatedly, ten times or more. Its antigen remains unknown. The chain recombines TRBV7-2 with TRBJ2-1, with D unclear. The sequence derives from a man in his forties or fifties with Graves' hyperthyroidism. What was sequenced was blood. The CDR3: CASSLQGGTNNEQFF. In DNA, the CDR3 is TGTGCCAGCAGCCTCCAAGGCGGAACCAACAATGAGCAGTTCTTC.